Presented here are 22 T cell receptor beta chains from one specimen sequenced in a study of T cells in Graves' hyperthyroidism and ophthalmopathy. RNA transcripts gave rise to amplified TCR beta CDR3 regions. The HTBI primer set drove a first-round RT-PCR of the TCR CDR3. A single record per CDR3 protein comes from TCRdb applying MiXCR to the multiplex PCR reads. Altogether about 480,000 distinct CDR3 sequences are present, roughly 14% being singletons, with the ten largest covering about 17%. Sample: blood. These TCRs come from a young woman with Graves' hyperthyroidism.

This clonotype was detected only a few times. This chain joins TRBV6-1 and TRBJ2-7; possibly TRBD1 for D (5 bases). The length of the CDR3 is 15 residues. The V and J ends lost 7 bases and 5 bases respectively, with 21 bases between them. CDR1 and CDR2 from the germline V gene are MNHNS and SASEGT. The CDR3 loop is CASTEGRGKFHEQYV. The DNA for the CDR3 is TGTGCCAGCACCGAAGGAAGGGGCAAATTTCACGAGCAGTACGTC.

This clonotype was observed a few times. This rearrangement joins TRBV20-1 to TRBJ2-3; D is undetermined. CDR3 length: 12 amino acids. The germline V and J ends were trimmed by 3 bases and 8 bases, with 12 bases remaining between them. The germline CDR1 and CDR2 sequences are DFQATT and SNEGSKA (reference sequence). CDR3: CSASRDGATQYF. CDR3 coding DNA: TGCAGTGCTAGCCGTGATGGCGCTACGCAGTATTTT.

J is TRBJ2-7 and V is TRBV19; D is ambiguous. Germline lookup yields CDR1 LNHDA and CDR2 SQIVND (reference sequence). This CDR3 region has 13 residues. Trimming removed 6 bases from V and 2 bases from J, with 11 bases in between. The CDR3 is CASSPRPTYEQYF. In DNA, the CDR3 is TGTGCCAGTAGCCCCCGGCCGACCTACGAGCAGTACTTC.

This clonotype was detected a few times. With a much larger clone just one base away, this may be a read error. The rearrangement joins TRBV28 to TRBJ2-7; TRBD2 matches at 7 bases. The CDR3 is 14 amino acids. J lost 0 bases, V lost 10 bases, and 9 bases had no gene match. CDR1 and CDR2 (germline): MDHEN, SYDVKM. This CDR3 is CATGSSSGSYEQYV. DNA of the CDR3: TGTGCCACCGGGAGCTCTAGCGGCTCCTACGAGCAGTACGTC.

This chain links TRBV20-1 with TRBJ2-3, with 7 nucleotides matching TRBD2. The germline CDR1 and CDR2 sequences are DFQATT and SNEGSKA (reference sequence). The CDR3 consists of 14 residues. With V trimmed by 6 bases and J by 4 bases, 10 bases remained unmatched. CDR3 coding DNA: TGCAGTGCCTGGAGCGGGGTAACGGCAGATACGCAGTATTTT. This translates into CSAWSGVTADTQYF.

The rearrangement uses TRBV10-3 and TRBJ2-7, with a tentative D call TRBD1 (5 bases). Between the trimmed V and J ends, which lost 7 bases and 4 bases, there was a span of 14 bases. The length of the CDR3 is 13 residues. Germline V gene sequence: CDR1 ENHRY, CDR2 SYGVKD. The CDR3 is CAIKPSAGYEQYV. CDR3 nucleotide sequence: TGTGCCATCAAGCCCTCGGCAGGGTACGAGCAGTACGTC.

This clonotype appeared many times. V usage is TRBV3-1 and J usage is TRBJ1-2; D is possibly TRBD1 (5 bases). This CDR3 is 14 amino acids long. Trimming stripped 0 bases from V and 8 bases from J, with 13 bases between. Germline CDR1 reads LGHDT; CDR2 reads YNNKEL (reference sequence). In nucleotides, the CDR3 is TGTGCCAGCAGCCAAGATCCAGGGCCTGAAGGCTACACCTTC. Translating it yields CASSQDPGPEGYTF.

There are many counts of this clonotype. The chain is built from TRBV27 and TRBJ2-5; D is ambiguous. From germline, CDR1 is MNHEY and CDR2 SMNVEV (reference sequence). This CDR3 has 13 residues. V was trimmed by 4 bases and J by 4 bases, leaving 10 bases between them. The CDR3 DNA is TGTGCCAGCAGTTCCTTTTATGCAGAGACCCAGTACTTC. It translates to CASSSFYAETQYF.

This clonotype was recorded at least ten times. The conserved phenylalanine or tryptophan is not found at the CDR3 terminus, so this likely reflects a read error. This chain connects TRBV28 to TRBJ2-3, with D uncertain. The CDR3 length is 14 residues. The germline V gene has CDR1 MDHEN and CDR2 SYDVKM. V lost 6 bases and J 1 base, leaving 11 bases between the germline ends. CDR3 in DNA: TGTGCCAGCAGCGATCCCTCGGGCACAGATACGCAGTATGTT. This gives the protein CASSDPSGTDTQYV.

CDR3 DNA sequence: TGTGCCAGTAGTATACTCTCGGCTGAAAAACTGTTTTTT. It translates to CASSILSAEKLFF. V usage is TRBV19 and J usage is TRBJ1-4; D gene unclear. Trimming took 2 bases from V and 7 from J, leaving 8 bases between them. Germline loops: CDR1 LNHDA, CDR2 SQIVND (reference sequence). CDR3 length: 13 amino acids.

The chain recombines TRBV15 with TRBJ1-5; D remains ambiguous. Trimming removed 0 bases from V and 5 bases from J, with 11 bases in between. This CDR3 spans 15 amino acids. Germline V gene sequence: CDR1 LNHNV, CDR2 YYDKDF (reference sequence). In nucleotides, the CDR3 is TGTGCCACCAGCAGAGATAGGCAGGTCTATCAGCCCCAGCATTTT. Its protein is CATSRDRQVYQPQHF. The whole variable domain, filled in from reference TRBV15 and TRBJ1-5, reads DAMVIQNPRYQVTQFGKPVTLSCSQTLNHNVMYWYQQKSSQAPKLLFHYYDKDFNNEADTPDNFQSRRPNTSFCFLDIRSPGLGDTAMYLCATSRDRQVYQPQHFGDGTRLSIL.

This clonotype was recorded many times. V usage is TRBV19 and J usage is TRBJ1-5; D ambiguous. The germline V and J ends were trimmed by 3 bases and 4 bases, with 4 bases remaining between them. This CDR3 contains 12 residues. CDR1 and CDR2 (germline): LNHDA, SQIVND (reference sequence). The CDR3 DNA is TGTGCCAGTAGTATTCGAAATCAGCCCCAGCATTTT. Protein sequence: CASSIRNQPQHF.

This clonotype was picked up many times. V and J are TRBV7-3 and TRBJ2-5, with TRBD1 identical over 7 bases. CDR1 and CDR2 (germline): SGHTA, FQGTGA. The trim removed 4 bases at V and 5 bases at J, leaving 4 bases unmatched. The CDR3 sequence is 13 residues long. CDR3 amino acids: CASSSQDRETQYF. CDR3 nucleotide sequence: TGTGCCAGCAGCTCCCAGGACAGGGAGACCCAGTACTTC. Full variable domain (missing parts from reference TRBV7-3 and TRBJ2-5): GAGVSQTPSNKVTEKGKYVELRCDPISGHTALYWYRQSLGQGPEFLIYFQGTGAADDSGLPNDRFFAVRPEGSVSTLKIQRTERGDSAVYLCASSSQDRETQYFGPGTRLLVL.

This clonotype was seen many times. The junction departs from the called germline gene at one end, perhaps through a read error. V and J are TRBV25-1 and TRBJ2-1, with a tentative D call TRBD2 (7 bases). Germline V gene data show CDR1 as MGHDK and CDR2 as SYGVNS. CDR3 length equals 14 residues. DNA for the CDR3: TGTGCCACCAGTGGGGGGGCGGGCTACAATGAGCAGTTCTTC. Residues: CATSGGAGYNEQFF. Full variable domain (rest looked up from reference TRBV25-1 and TRBJ2-1): EADIYQTPRYLVIGTGKKITLECSQTMGHDKMYWYQQDPGMELHLIHYSYGVNSTEKGDLSSESTVSRIRTEHFPLTLESARPSHTSQYLCATSGGAGYNEQFFGPGTRLTVL.

This clonotype was picked up many times. This sequence joins TRBV27 and TRBJ1-1; no definite D call. CDR3 length: 14 residues. V dropped 6 bases and J dropped 7 bases, with 18 bases sitting between them. Germline V gene data show CDR1 as MNHEY and CDR2 as SMNVEV (reference sequence). The CDR3 region is CASSTPGLVGEAFF. CDR3 DNA: TGTGCCAGCAGCACGCCGGGCCTTGTAGGTGAAGCTTTCTTT.

The chain has TRBV7-6 and TRBJ2-3, with TRBD2 as a possible D gene (5 bases). The V end was cut by 3 bases, the J end by 1 base, with 20 bases between. Germline V gene sequence: CDR1 SGHVS, CDR2 FNYEAQ. This CDR3 has 18 amino acids. The CDR3 sequence: CASSFLTSGEYGTDTQYF. The CDR3 bases are TGTGCCAGCAGCTTTCTAACCTCCGGGGAGTATGGCACAGATACGCAGTATTTT.

This sequence joins TRBV19 and TRBJ2-3; TRBD2 matches 7 bases. Germline values: CDR1 LNHDA, CDR2 SQIVND (reference sequence). V was clipped by 6 bases and J by 2 bases; unmatched bases: 8. The CDR3 is made up of 15 amino acids. The CDR3 nucleotides read TGTGCCAGTAGAAAGGAGGGAGGGCCCACAGATACGCAGTATTTT. It yields the protein CASRKEGGPTDTQYF.

This clonotype was seen ten or more times. This chain connects TRBV11-2 to TRBJ1-4, with TRBD1 matching 9 bases. V shed 4 bases, J shed 4 bases, and the junction held 1 base outside the gene matches. Germline V CDR1 and CDR2: SGHAT, FQNNGV. The length of the CDR3 is 14 residues. In DNA, the CDR3 is TGTGCCAGCAGCTCGGACAGGGGTAATGAAAAACTGTTTTTT. Its translation is CASSSDRGNEKLFF.

This clonotype has at least ten counts. CDR3 sequence reads: CASSQAYRGDETQYF. Here the CDR3 DNA reads TGTGCCAGCAGCCAGGCTTACAGGGGTGACGAGACCCAGTACTTC. The chain carries TRBV3-1 and TRBJ2-5, with 7 bases aligning to TRBD1. Germline V lookup: CDR1 LGHDT, CDR2 YNNKEL (reference sequence). V was clipped by 3 bases and J by 5 bases; unmatched bases: 9. This CDR3 is built from 15 residues.

This clonotype has ten or more counts. V and J are TRBV4-1 and TRBJ2-5; a possible D gene is TRBD2 (6 bases). The CDR3 spans 17 residues. Germline values: CDR1 MGHRA, CDR2 YSYEKL. V was cut by 2 bases and J by 4 bases, with 20 bases left in between. CDR3 sequence (DNA): TGCGCCAGCAGCCAAACCGCAGGAGGGGCAGAGGGAGAGACCCAGTACTTC. Translated, it gives CASSQTAGGAEGETQYF.

This clonotype appeared a few times. The gene calls are TRBV7-6 and TRBJ2-7, with 11 bases matching TRBD1. This CDR3 contains 14 residues. The germline CDR1 and CDR2 sequences are SGHVS and FNYEAQ. The J segment lost 6 bases and the V segment lost 4 bases, leaving 5 bases of the junction unmatched. The DNA of the CDR3 is TGTGCCAGCAGCTCCTGGACAGGGGGCGGCGAGCAGTACTTC. Protein: CASSSWTGGGEQYF.

The chain recombines TRBV25-1 with TRBJ2-2, with TRBD1 as a possible D gene (6 bases). The germline gives CDR1 MGHDK, CDR2 SYGVNS. The CDR3 covers 16 residues. The V end lost 3 bases, the J end lost 2 bases, and 13 bases lay between the germline ends. This CDR3 is CASSDPKDRNTGELFF. CDR3 nucleotides: TGTGCCAGCAGTGACCCTAAGGACAGAAACACCGGGGAGCTGTTTTTT.